A single count supports the clone carrying this TCR beta chain. Its antigen is currently unknown. This CDR3 region has 14 residues. V gave up 1 base and J gave up 0 bases, with 7 bases separating them. Germline V lookup: CDR1 LNHNV, CDR2 YYDKDF (reference sequence). Profiled with immunoSEQ multiplex PCR; TCRdb holds only in-frame clones, not every one. The profile shows hundreds of thousands of clones, 83% of them singletons. This entry comes from a study of Ad26.COV2.S vaccination and SARS-CoV-2 variants. Whole-study context: The vaccine Ad26.COV2.S was put into the muscle once, or twice with 56 days between. Overall study results and limits: With respect to non-spike TCR breadth, vaccine and placebo recipients were similar. While placebo recipients had lower spike-specific TCR breadth, vaccine recipients had more.

The treatment was: around 19 received Ad26.COV2.S at low or high dose, single or two shots; about five received placebo; per-sample allocation not given. Sampling happened 63 days after the first vaccine or placebo injection. Whoever gave the sample was an adult aged 18-55 years in Boston. The chain links TRBV15 to TRBJ2-7, with D unresolved. This receptor was obtained from a person between 18 and 60 years old who received the Ad26.COV2.S COVID-19 vaccine or a placebo. The sample was peripheral blood, taken in a trial of Ad26.COV2.S vaccine versus placebo. The CDR3 here is CATSRVDHSYEQYF. CDR3 nucleotide sequence: TGTGCCACCAGCAGAGTGGACCACTCCTACGAGCAGTACTTC.